This TCR beta chain is drawn from a study of blood T cell repertoires in COVID-19. Overall study context: Acute and convalescent COVID-19 specimens originated in the United States, Italy and Spain. PBMCs, B-cell-depleted T cells, or T cells provided the cDNA or gDNA that made up the material.

In the authors' methods: Reference gene primer amplification in the assay estimated nucleated cell counts. TCRdb's copy holds only in-frame clones and misses some; the assay was immunoSEQ multiplex PCR. The DNA gave D and trimming, while V, J and clone size come from that table. The repertoire has 85,000 or so clones, 81% of them found once; the top ten carry over 35%. Trimming removed 3 bases at V and 8 bases at J, with 10 bases between. CDR1 and CDR2 (germline): MDHEN, SYDVKM. This CDR3 comprises 12 residues. This sequence was found in a man aged 80 or over with acute or convalescent COVID-19. This chain uses TRBV28 with TRBJ1-2; no clear D. The sample comprised peripheral blood. The CDR3 DNA follows: TGTGCCAGCAGTTTTATTCCCAGGGGCTACACCTTC. Protein product: CASSFIPRGYTF.